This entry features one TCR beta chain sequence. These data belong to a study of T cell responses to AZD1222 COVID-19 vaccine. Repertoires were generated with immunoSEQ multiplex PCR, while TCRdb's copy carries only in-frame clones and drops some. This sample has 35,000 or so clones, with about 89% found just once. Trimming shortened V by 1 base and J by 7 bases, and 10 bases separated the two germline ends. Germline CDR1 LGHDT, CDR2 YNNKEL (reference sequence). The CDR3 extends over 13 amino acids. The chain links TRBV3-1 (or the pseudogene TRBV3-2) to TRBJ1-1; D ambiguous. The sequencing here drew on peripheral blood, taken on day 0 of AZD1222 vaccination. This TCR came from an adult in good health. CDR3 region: CASSQAGRVEAFF. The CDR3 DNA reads TGTGCCAGCAGCCAAGCCGGTAGGGTTGAAGCTTTCTTT.